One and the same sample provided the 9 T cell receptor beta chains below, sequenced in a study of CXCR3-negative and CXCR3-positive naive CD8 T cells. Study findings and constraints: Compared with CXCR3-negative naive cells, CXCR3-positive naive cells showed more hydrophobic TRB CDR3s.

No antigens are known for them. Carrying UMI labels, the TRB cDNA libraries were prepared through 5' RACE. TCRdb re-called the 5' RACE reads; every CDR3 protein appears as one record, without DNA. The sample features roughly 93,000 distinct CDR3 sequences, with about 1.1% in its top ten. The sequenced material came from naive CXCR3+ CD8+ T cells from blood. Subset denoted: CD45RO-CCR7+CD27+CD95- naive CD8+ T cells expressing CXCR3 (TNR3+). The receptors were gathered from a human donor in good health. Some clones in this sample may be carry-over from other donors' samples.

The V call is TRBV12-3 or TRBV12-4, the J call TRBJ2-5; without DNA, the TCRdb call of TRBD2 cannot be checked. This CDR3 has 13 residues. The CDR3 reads CASSTTAGETQYF.

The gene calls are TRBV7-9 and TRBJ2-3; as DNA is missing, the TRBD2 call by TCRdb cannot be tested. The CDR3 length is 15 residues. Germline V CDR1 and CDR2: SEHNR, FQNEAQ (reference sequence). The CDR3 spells CASSPSGRSTDTQYF.

The chain's CDR3 is CAISESPTSGGAGGEQFF. The genes are TRBV10-3 and TRBJ2-1; the D call from TCRdb, TRBD2, cannot be confirmed without DNA. Germline V gene data show CDR1 as ENHRY and CDR2 as SYGVKD. This CDR3 region has 18 residues.

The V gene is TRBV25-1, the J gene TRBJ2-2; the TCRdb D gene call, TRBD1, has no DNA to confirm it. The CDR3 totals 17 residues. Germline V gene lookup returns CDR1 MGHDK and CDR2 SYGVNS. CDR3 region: CASSESTPYMGTGELFF.

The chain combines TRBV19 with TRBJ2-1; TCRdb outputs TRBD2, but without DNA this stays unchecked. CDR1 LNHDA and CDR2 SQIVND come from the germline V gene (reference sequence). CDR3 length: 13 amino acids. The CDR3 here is CASSAPSRDEQFF.

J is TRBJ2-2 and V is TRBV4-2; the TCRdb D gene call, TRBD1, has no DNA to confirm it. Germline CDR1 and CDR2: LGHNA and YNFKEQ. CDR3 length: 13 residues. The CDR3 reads CASRLQGDGELFF.

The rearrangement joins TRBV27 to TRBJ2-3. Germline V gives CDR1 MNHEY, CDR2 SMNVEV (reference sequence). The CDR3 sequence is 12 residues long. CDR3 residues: CASSEYADTQYF.

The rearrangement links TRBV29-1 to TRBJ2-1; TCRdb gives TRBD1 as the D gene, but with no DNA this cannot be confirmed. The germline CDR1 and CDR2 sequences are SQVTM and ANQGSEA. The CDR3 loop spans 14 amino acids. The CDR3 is CSVEDGGFGNEQFF.

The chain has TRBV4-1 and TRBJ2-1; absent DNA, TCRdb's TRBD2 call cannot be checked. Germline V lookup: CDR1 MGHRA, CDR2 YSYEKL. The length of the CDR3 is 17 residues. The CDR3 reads CASSQVVRSSSSNEQFF.